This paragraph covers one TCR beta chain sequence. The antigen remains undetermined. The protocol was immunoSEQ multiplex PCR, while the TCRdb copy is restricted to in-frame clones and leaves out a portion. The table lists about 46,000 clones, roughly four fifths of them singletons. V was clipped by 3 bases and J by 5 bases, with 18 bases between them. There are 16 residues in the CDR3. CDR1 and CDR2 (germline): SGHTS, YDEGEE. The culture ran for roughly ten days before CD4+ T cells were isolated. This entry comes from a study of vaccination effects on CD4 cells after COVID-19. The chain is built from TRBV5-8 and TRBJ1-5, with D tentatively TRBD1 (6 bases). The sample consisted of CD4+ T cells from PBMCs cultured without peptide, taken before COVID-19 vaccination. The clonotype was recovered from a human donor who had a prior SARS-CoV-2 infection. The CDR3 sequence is CASSWGGQTLHQPQHF. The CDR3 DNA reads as TGTGCCAGCAGCTGGGGGGGGCAGACCCTCCATCAGCCCCAGCATTTT.